This TCR beta chain was observed in a study of blood T cell repertoires in COVID-19. This clone has only one observation. The V and J ends lost 1 base and 0 bases respectively, with 15 bases between them. The V gene's germline CDR1 is SGHAT and CDR2 FQNNGV. This CDR3 is 17 amino acids long. This table comes from immunoSEQ multiplex PCR, and its TCRdb copy is limited to in-frame clones, with some not included. The sample contains approximately 150,000 clones, 70% to 90% of which appear only once. Material: PBMCs or T cells enriched from blood (not recorded which). The origin of this receptor is a middle-aged man who had recovered from COVID-19. The chain combines TRBV11-2 with TRBJ1-2, with D perhaps matching TRBD1 (5 bases). CDR3 coding DNA: TGTGCCAGCAGCTTAGCCCCTCCCAGGGCCTCTAACTATGGCTACACCTTC. Residues: CASSLAPPRASNYGYTF.